Listed here are 18 T cell receptor beta chains from one sample, sequenced in a study of blood T cell repertoires in COVID-19. Repertoires were generated with immunoSEQ multiplex PCR, while TCRdb's copy carries only in-frame clones and drops some. The sample holds fewer than 90,000 clones, about four fifths seen once. The sample comprised peripheral blood. These receptors were taken from a middle-aged man with acute or convalescent COVID-19.

V and J are TRBV5-5 and TRBJ1-3, with D tentatively TRBD1 (5 bases). The V gene's germline CDR1 is SGHKS and CDR2 YYEKEE (reference sequence). This CDR3 has 14 residues. V shed 3 bases and J shed 2 bases, with 9 bases lying between them. The CDR3 DNA follows: TGTGCCAGCAGCTCGCAAGGGGCTGGAAACACCATATATTTT. Translation gives CASSSQGAGNTIYF.

The chain joins TRBV28 to TRBJ1-4; TRBD1 matches 9 bases. The CDR3 covers 13 residues. With 9 bases clipped from V and 4 bases from J, the junction kept 3 bases outside the gene matches. Per the germline V gene, CDR1 is MDHEN and CDR2 is SYDVKM. CDR3 amino acids: CASTGGFNEKLFF. The CDR3 DNA reads TGTGCCAGTACAGGGGGCTTTAATGAAAAACTGTTTTTT.

The chain recombines TRBV7-3 with TRBJ1-2; D not certain. V lost 5 bases and J 2 bases, leaving 12 bases between the germline ends. This CDR3 has 14 amino acids. The germline gives CDR1 SGHTA, CDR2 FQGTGA. CDR3 coding DNA: TGTGCCAGCAGCCCCAATGGCGGGAACTATGGCTACACCTTC. Protein product: CASSPNGGNYGYTF.

V usage is TRBV27 and J usage is TRBJ2-1; 8 bases map to TRBD1. Germline V gene data show CDR1 as MNHEY and CDR2 as SMNVEV (reference sequence). V lost 6 bases, J lost 11 bases, and 12 bases stayed unmatched. The CDR3 is 14 amino acids. CDR3 sequence (DNA): TGTGCCAGCAGAAGGACAGGGCCAGGAGGGAAGCAGTTCTTC. This translates into CASRRTGPGGKQFF.

The rearrangement joins TRBV19 to TRBJ1-5; TRBD1 agrees at 8 bases. Germline CDR1 is LNHDA and CDR2 is SQIVND (reference sequence). This CDR3 spans 12 amino acids. J gave up 4 bases and V 9 bases, and 2 bases lay outside the gene matches. The chain's CDR3 is CASTGGNQPQHF. CDR3 coding DNA: TGTGCCAGCACAGGGGGGAATCAGCCCCAGCATTTT.

The chain recombines TRBV18 with TRBJ2-3; 14 nucleotides agree with TRBD2. In germline, CDR1 is KGHSH, CDR2 LQKENI. The CDR3 covers 17 residues. With V trimmed by 5 bases and J by 3 bases, 7 bases remained unmatched. The CDR3 bases are TGTGCCAGCTCAGCCGGGACTAGCGGGAGCGGTACAGATACGCAGTATTTT. Amino acids: CASSAGTSGSGTDTQYF.

J is TRBJ2-3 and V is TRBV24-1; D is uncertain. Per germline, CDR1 KGHDR and CDR2 SFDVKD. This CDR3 contains 13 residues. V was clipped by 4 bases and J by 0 bases, with 4 bases between them. Written as DNA, the CDR3 is TGTGCCACCAGTGACAGGAGCACAGATACGCAGTATTTT. This codes for CATSDRSTDTQYF.

The chain recombines TRBV24-1 with TRBJ2-3; 7 bases match TRBD1. The junction had 4 bases not matched to a gene; V was cut back by 0 bases and J by 5 bases. CDR1 is KGHDR and CDR2 is SFDVKD in the germline V gene. The CDR3 sequence is 15 residues long. This chain's CDR3 is CATSDLDRAEDTQYF. CDR3 coding DNA: TGTGCCACCAGTGATTTGGACAGGGCCGAAGATACGCAGTATTTT.

The V call is TRBV6-2 or TRBV6-3, the J call TRBJ1-2; 10 bases are a match to TRBD1. Germline CDR1 and CDR2: MNHEY and SVGEGT. V shed 5 bases, J shed 0 bases, and the junction held 6 bases outside the gene matches. The CDR3 consists of 16 residues. DNA for the CDR3: TGTGCCAGCAGTCGGGGCGACAGGGGGCCTAACTATGGCTACACCTTC. Its translation: CASSRGDRGPNYGYTF.

The J gene is TRBJ1-1, the V gene TRBV7-2; 9 nucleotides agree with TRBD1. V gave up 4 bases and J gave up 5 bases; unmatched junction bases: 5. Looked up from germline, CDR1 is SGHTA and CDR2 is FQGNSA. The CDR3 loop spans 14 amino acids. DNA for the CDR3: TGTGCCAGCAGCTCACAGGGGGCCCGAACTGAAGCTTTCTTT. It is translated as CASSSQGARTEAFF.

In the case of this clone: In the same sample, other DNA sequences code for this CDR3. This chain connects TRBV18 to TRBJ1-1; D might be TRBD1 (6 bases). Germline loops: CDR1 KGHSH, CDR2 LQKENI. Trimming cost V 1 base and J 3 bases, with 9 bases left between them. The CDR3 totals 14 residues. CDR3 region: CASSPLSGDTEAFF. The CDR3 coding sequence is TGTGCCAGCTCACCACTTTCAGGGGACACTGAAGCTTTCTTT. Supplemented by reference TRBV18 and TRBJ1-1, the full variable domain reads NAGVMQNPRHLVRRRGQEARLRCSPMKGHSHVYWYRQLPEEGLKFMVYLQKENIIDESGMPKERFSAEFPKEGPSILRIQQVVRGDSAAYFCASSPLSGDTEAFFGQGTRLTVV.

This chain joins TRBV7-9 and TRBJ1-5, with TRBD1 identical over 7 bases. V shed 2 bases and J 5 bases; nucleotides not matched to a gene: 9. The CDR3 has 16 residues. CDR1 SEHNR and CDR2 FQNEAQ come from the germline V gene (reference sequence). Here the CDR3 reads CASSLWVGTGDQPQHF. The CDR3 nucleotides are TGTGCCAGCAGCTTATGGGTTGGCACAGGGGATCAGCCCCAGCATTTT.

This clone was detected ten times or more. The chain links TRBV14 to TRBJ2-5; D is ambiguous. CDR1 is SGHDN and CDR2 is FVKESK in the germline V gene. The CDR3 loop spans 14 amino acids. Trimming stripped 0 bases from V and 7 bases from J, with 12 bases between. This chain's CDR3 is CASSQEARSVTQYF. CDR3 bases: TGTGCCAGCAGCCAAGAAGCCCGATCGGTGACCCAGTACTTC.

In this sample, this clone turned up a few times. The CDR3 nucleotides read TGTGCCAGCAGCTTGAGCGGGAGGGCCCAAAATGAGCAGTTCTTC. It encodes CASSLSGRAQNEQFF. The chain links TRBV5-4 to TRBJ2-1; 10 bases are shared with TRBD2. Germline CDR1 is SGHNT and CDR2 is YYREEE (reference sequence). This CDR3 spans 15 amino acids. The V segment lost 1 base and the J segment 7 bases; nucleotides outside the gene matches: 5.

Only a few counts were recorded for this clone. The chain couples TRBV6-5 to TRBJ1-2; TRBD1 agrees at 7 bases. Germline CDR1 and CDR2: MNHEY and SVGAGI. V shed 9 bases and J 3 bases; nucleotides not matched to a gene: 13. The CDR3 consists of 15 residues. The CDR3 nucleotides read TGTGCCAGTAGAAGTCCGGGACAGACCTACTATGGCTACACCTTC. As protein: CASRSPGQTYYGYTF.

This chain uses TRBV3-1 (or the pseudogene TRBV3-2) with TRBJ2-7; TRBD1 matches 9 bases. CDR3 length equals 15 residues. Germline CDR1 LGHDT, CDR2 YNNKEL (reference sequence). The J segment lost 3 bases and the V segment lost 5 bases, leaving 8 bases of the junction unmatched. The CDR3 is CASSFGQGIYYEQYF. The CDR3 DNA follows: TGTGCCAGCAGCTTCGGACAGGGGATCTACTACGAGCAGTACTTC.

The J gene is TRBJ1-5, the V gene TRBV7-2; D may be TRBD1 (6 bases). V lost 4 bases and J lost 5, with 12 bases in between. From germline, CDR1 is SGHTA and CDR2 FQGNSA. This CDR3 comprises 14 residues. The CDR3 reads CASSSRAGDQPQHF. In DNA, the CDR3 is TGTGCCAGCAGCTCCCGGGCAGGGGATCAGCCCCAGCATTTT.

This clone was observed a handful of times. V and J are TRBV12-5 and TRBJ2-3; 9 nucleotides match TRBD1. The CDR3 length is 14 residues. Germline V gene sequence: CDR1 LGHNT, CDR2 FRNRAP. V shed 8 bases, J shed 4 bases, and the junction held 7 bases outside the gene matches. The CDR3 region has the DNA TGTGCTAGTAGGGCGGGACAGGGCCCAGATACGCAGTATTTT. It translates to CASRAGQGPDTQYF. Using reference TRBV12-5 and TRBJ2-3 for the parts outside the CDR3, the full variable domain is DARVTQTPRHKVTEMGQEVTMRCQPILGHNTVFWYRQTMMQGLELLAYFRNRAPLDDSGMPKDRFSAEMPDATLATLKIQPSEPRDSAVYFCASRAGQGPDTQYFGPGTRLTVL.